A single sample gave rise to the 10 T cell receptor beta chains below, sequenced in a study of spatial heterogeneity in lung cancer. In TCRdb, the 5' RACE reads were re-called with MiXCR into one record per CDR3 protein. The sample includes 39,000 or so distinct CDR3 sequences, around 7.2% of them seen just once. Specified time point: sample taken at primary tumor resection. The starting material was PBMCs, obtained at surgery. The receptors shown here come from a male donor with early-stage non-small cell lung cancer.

The CDR3 spells CASSLSQPGELFF. Written as DNA, the CDR3 is TGTGCCAGCAGTCTGTCCCAGCCCGGGGAGCTGTTTTTT. The chain uses TRBV12-3 or TRBV12-4 and TRBJ2-2, with no clear D. Trimming took off 5 bases at V and 6 bases at J, with 10 bases between the two ends. The CDR3 runs to 13 residues.

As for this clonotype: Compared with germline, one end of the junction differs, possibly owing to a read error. CDR3 sequence reads: CSASRQAGNEKPFF. The CDR3, as DNA: TGCAGTGCTAGTCGACAGGCGGGTAATGAAAAACCGTTTTTT. V is TRBV20-1 and J is TRBJ1-4; D possibly corresponds to TRBD1 (6 bases). Germline assignment: CDR1 DFQATT and CDR2 SNEGSKA (reference sequence). This CDR3 contains 14 residues.

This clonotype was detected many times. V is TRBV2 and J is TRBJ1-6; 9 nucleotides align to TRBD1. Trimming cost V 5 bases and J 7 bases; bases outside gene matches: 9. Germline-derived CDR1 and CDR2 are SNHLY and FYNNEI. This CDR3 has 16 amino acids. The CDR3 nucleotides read TGTGCCAGCAGTTCGGACAGGGGTGGAAGGAATTCACCCCTCCACTTT. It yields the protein CASSSDRGGRNSPLHF.

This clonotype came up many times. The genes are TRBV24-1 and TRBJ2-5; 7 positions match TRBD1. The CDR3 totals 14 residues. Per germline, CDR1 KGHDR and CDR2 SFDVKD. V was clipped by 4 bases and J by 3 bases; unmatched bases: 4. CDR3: CATSDPGTEETQYF. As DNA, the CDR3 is TGTGCCACCAGTGACCCCGGGACAGAAGAGACCCAGTACTTC.

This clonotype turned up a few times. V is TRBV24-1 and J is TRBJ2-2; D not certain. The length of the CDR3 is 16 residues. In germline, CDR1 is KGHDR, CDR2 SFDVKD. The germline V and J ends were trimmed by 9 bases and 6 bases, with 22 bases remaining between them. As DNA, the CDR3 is TGTGCCACCTCGCCGCATTGGAGTGCTTCATCCGGGGAGCTGTTTTTT. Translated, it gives CATSPHWSASSGELFF.

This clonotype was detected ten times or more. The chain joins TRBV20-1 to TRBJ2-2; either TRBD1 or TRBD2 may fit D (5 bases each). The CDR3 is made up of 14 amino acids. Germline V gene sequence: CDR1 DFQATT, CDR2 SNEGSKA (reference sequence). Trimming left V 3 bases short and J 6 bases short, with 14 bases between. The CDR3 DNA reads TGCAGTGCTAGGGGACGGCGATACCCCGGGGAGCTGTTTTTT. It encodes CSARGRRYPGELFF.

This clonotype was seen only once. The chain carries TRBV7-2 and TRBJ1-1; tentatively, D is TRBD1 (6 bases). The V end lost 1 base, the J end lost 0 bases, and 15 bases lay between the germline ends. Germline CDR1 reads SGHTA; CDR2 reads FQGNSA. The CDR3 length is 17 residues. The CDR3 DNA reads TGTGCCAGCAGCTTAGGCGGCAGGGGTCTCCTGAACACTGAAGCTTTCTTT. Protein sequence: CASSLGGRGLLNTEAFF.

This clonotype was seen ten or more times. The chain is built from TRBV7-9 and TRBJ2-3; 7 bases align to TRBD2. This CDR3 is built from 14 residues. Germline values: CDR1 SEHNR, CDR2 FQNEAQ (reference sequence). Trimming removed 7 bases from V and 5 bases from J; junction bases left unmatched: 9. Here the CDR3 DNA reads TGTGCCAGCAACCCTGGAAGCGGGGTAGATACGCAGTATTTT. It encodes CASNPGSGVDTQYF.

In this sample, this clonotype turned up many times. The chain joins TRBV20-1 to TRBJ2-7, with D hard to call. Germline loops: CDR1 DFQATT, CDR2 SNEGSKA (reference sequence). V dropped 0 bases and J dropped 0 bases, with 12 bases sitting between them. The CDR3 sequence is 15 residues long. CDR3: CSARDLGQLSYEQYF. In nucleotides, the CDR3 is TGCAGTGCTAGAGATCTTGGGCAGCTCTCCTACGAGCAGTACTTC.

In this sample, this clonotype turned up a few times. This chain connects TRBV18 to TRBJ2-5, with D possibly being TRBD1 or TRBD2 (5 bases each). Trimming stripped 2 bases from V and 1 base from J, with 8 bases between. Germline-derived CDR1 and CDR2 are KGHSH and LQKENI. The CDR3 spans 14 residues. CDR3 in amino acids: CASSPAGAQETQYF. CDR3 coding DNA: TGTGCCAGCTCACCAGCCGGGGCCCAAGAGACCCAGTACTTC.